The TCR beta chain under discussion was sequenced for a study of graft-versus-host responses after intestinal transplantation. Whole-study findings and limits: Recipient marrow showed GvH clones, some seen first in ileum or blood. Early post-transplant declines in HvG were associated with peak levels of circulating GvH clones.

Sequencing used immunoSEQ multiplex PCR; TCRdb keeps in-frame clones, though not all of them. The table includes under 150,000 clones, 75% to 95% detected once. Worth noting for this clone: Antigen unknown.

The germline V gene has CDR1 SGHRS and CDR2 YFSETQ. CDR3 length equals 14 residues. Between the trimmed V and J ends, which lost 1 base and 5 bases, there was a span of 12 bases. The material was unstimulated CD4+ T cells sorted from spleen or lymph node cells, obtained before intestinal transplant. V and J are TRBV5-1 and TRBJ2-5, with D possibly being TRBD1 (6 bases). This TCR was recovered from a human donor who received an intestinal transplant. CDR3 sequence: CASSLSGDAETQYF. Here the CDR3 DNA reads TGCGCCAGCAGCTTGTCAGGGGACGCGGAGACCCAGTACTTC. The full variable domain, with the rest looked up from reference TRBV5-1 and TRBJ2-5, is KAGVTQTPRYLIKTRGQQVTLSCSPISGHRSVSWYQQTPGQGLQFLFEYFSETQRNKGNFPGRFSGRQFSNSRSEMNVSTLELGDSALYLCASSLSGDAETQYFGPGTRLLVL.